This TCR beta chain was profiled in a study of T cell responses to AZD1222 COVID-19 vaccine. The germline V gene encodes CDR1 SNHLY and CDR2 FYNNEI. CDR3 length equals 12 residues. V was pared by 6 bases and J by 4 bases, with 7 bases between. Produced via immunoSEQ multiplex PCR; TCRdb's table is partial and in-frame only. The table shows more than 80,000 clones, with around 88% occurring only once. The chain uses TRBV2 and TRBJ1-3; D not certain. The sequencing used peripheral blood, collected on day 0 of MenACWY control vaccination. The source is an adult in good health. The CDR3 DNA is TGTGCCAGCAGGTCCGGGGGAAACACCATATATTTT. Encoded protein: CASRSGGNTIYF. The full variable domain, rest sourced from reference TRBV2 and TRBJ1-3, is EPEVTQTPSHQVTQMGQEVILRCVPISNHLYFYWYRQILGQKVEFLVSFYNNEISEKSEIFDDQFSVERPDGSNFTLKIRSTKLEDSAMYFCASRSGGNTIYFGEGSWLTVV.